Below, 3 T cell receptor beta chains from the same sample are listed, as sequenced in a study of blood T cells in healthy people across ages. Combining a sample-barcoded 5' primer with a J-beta primer mix, a second PCR ran for roughly 7 to 12 cycles. TCRdb recomputed calls from the 5' RACE reads with MiXCR, one row per CDR3 protein. The table records 800,000 to 1,300,000 distinct CDR3 sequences, about 23% of them present only once. Another study also made use of these data, one on T cells of mothers and their children.

Sequenced material: blood. The origin of the receptors is a girl aged 2-10 years in good health.

The V call is TRBV29-1, the J call TRBJ2-3; TRBD2 matches 13 bases. The CDR3 is made up of 14 amino acids. V lost 7 bases, J lost 7 bases, and 8 bases stayed unmatched. Germline V gives CDR1 SQVTM, CDR2 ANQGSEA. CDR3 sequence reads: CSAALAGGPHTQYF. CDR3 nucleotide sequence: TGCAGCGCCGCACTAGCGGGAGGGCCACATACGCAGTATTTT.

The V gene is TRBV14, the J gene TRBJ1-2; D unclear. V lost 1 base and J 4 bases, leaving 16 bases between the germline ends. Germline V gene data show CDR1 as SGHDN and CDR2 as FVKESK. The CDR3 is 16 residues long. The CDR3, as DNA: TGTGCCAGCAGCCAAGTAGAACGACGGCTCTTCTATGGCTACACCTTC. Protein sequence: CASSQVERRLFYGYTF.

This clonotype was seen more than once but under ten times. V gene TRBV29-1 combines with J gene TRBJ2-7, with D possibly TRBD2 on 5 matching bases. The CDR3 is 15 residues long. CDR1 and CDR2 from the germline V gene are SQVTM and ANQGSEA. Trimming took 3 bases from V and 5 from J, leaving 20 bases between them. The CDR3 region has the DNA TGCAGCGTTGATTTGCCGGGGTCTGTGCTGGACGAGCAGTACTTC. This encodes CSVDLPGSVLDEQYF.